These T cell receptor beta chains were read from a single sample in a study of patients and donors after allogeneic stem cell transplantation. TCRdb redid the calling of the RT-PCR reads with MiXCR, one entry per CDR3 protein. The data hold some 200,000 distinct CDR3 sequences, with about 40% observed a single time. Sequencing input: blood, either unsorted or a sorted T cell fraction (not recorded which). These TCRs come from a human donor who was either an allogeneic HSCT recipient or a stem cell or donor lymphocyte infusion donor (not recorded which). It is not recorded whose cells these are; they may come from a transplant donor. CDR3s include the opening cysteine and the closing phenylalanine or tryptophan. The order of the fields is CDR3 DNA, CDR3 protein, V gene, J gene, clone size, D gene. A D gene is named only where the DNA matches it firmly. Part of the rows lack a size; the others show once, few, many or a class for expanded clones.

CDR3nt: TGTGCCAGCAGTGGGACAGGGAAGGGGAATACTGAAGCTTTCTTT; CDR3aa: CASSGTGKGNTEAFF; v_gene: TRBV12-3/TRBV12-4; j_gene: TRBJ1-1; abundance: few; d_gene: TRBD1
CDR3nt: TGTGCCAGCGGCGTAGTACAGGGAAGCGAAAAACTGTTTTTT; CDR3aa: CASGVVQGSEKLFF; v_gene: TRBV9; j_gene: TRBJ1-4; abundance: .; d_gene: .
CDR3nt: TGTGCCAGCAGTTTATCGCAGGGGGCTGGAGAAAAACTGTTTTTT; CDR3aa: CASSLSQGAGEKLFF; v_gene: TRBV27; j_gene: TRBJ1-4; abundance: .; d_gene: TRBD1
CDR3nt: TGCGCCAGCACTAGCCTCTCCTACGAGCAGTACTTC; CDR3aa: CASTSLSYEQYF; v_gene: TRBV5-1; j_gene: TRBJ2-7; abundance: few; d_gene: .
CDR3nt: TGTGCCAGCAGTTGGGGGACAGTCTCCTACGAGCAGTACTTC; CDR3aa: CASSWGTVSYEQYF; v_gene: TRBV28; j_gene: TRBJ2-7; abundance: .; d_gene: TRBD1
CDR3nt: TGCAGTGCCGACCGCTCCCTGGACAGCATCTCACTCAACTATGGCTACACCTTC; CDR3aa: CSADRSLDSISLNYGYTF; v_gene: TRBV20-1; j_gene: TRBJ1-2; abundance: few; d_gene: .
CDR3nt: TGTGCCACCAGCAGGCTCCATGACCAAGAGACCCAGTACTTC; CDR3aa: CATSRLHDQETQYF; v_gene: TRBV15; j_gene: TRBJ2-5; abundance: .; d_gene: .
CDR3nt: TGTGCCAGCAGGCGAGCGGGAGCTCCGAACACCGGGGAGCTGTTTTTT; CDR3aa: CASRRAGAPNTGELFF; v_gene: TRBV6-5; j_gene: TRBJ2-2; abundance: .; d_gene: TRBD2
CDR3nt: TGCGCCAGCAGCCCCGGGACTCCAAACACCGGGGAGCTGTTTTTT; CDR3aa: CASSPGTPNTGELFF; v_gene: TRBV5-1; j_gene: TRBJ2-2; abundance: few; d_gene: .
CDR3nt: TGTGCCAGCAGCTGGCCGGACAGGGTTGGTACTGAAGCTTTCTTT; CDR3aa: CASSWPDRVGTEAFF; v_gene: TRBV7-9; j_gene: TRBJ1-1; abundance: .; d_gene: TRBD1
CDR3nt: TGTGCCAGCAGTGAATGGGATGAGCAGTTCTTC; CDR3aa: CASSEWDEQFF; v_gene: TRBV6-1; j_gene: TRBJ2-1; abundance: .; d_gene: .
CDR3nt: TGTGCCAGCGTCGTCAATAGCGGGAGGGCCGGTGAGCAGTTCTTC; CDR3aa: CASVVNSGRAGEQFF; v_gene: TRBV28; j_gene: TRBJ2-1; abundance: .; d_gene: TRBD2
CDR3nt: TGCGCCAGCAGCCACCTCGGGCCGACGGCTAATGAAAAACTGTTTTTT; CDR3aa: CASSHLGPTANEKLFF; v_gene: TRBV4-3; j_gene: TRBJ1-4; abundance: .; d_gene: .
CDR3nt: TGTGCCAGCAGTTACCGGGGGAACGAGCAGTACTTC; CDR3aa: CASSYRGNEQYF; v_gene: TRBV6-5; j_gene: TRBJ2-7; abundance: .; d_gene: .
CDR3nt: TGTGCCAGCAGTTTCTCACAGCACTATGGCTACACCTTC; CDR3aa: CASSFSQHYGYTF; v_gene: TRBV27; j_gene: TRBJ1-2; abundance: few; d_gene: .
CDR3nt: TGTGCCAGCAGTTTAAGGCTCGCGGCCCGCGGTGGAGATACGCAGTATTTT; CDR3aa: CASSLRLAARGGDTQYF; v_gene: TRBV12-3/TRBV12-4; j_gene: TRBJ2-3; abundance: .; d_gene: .
CDR3nt: TGCAGTGCTAGAGATCTTTTGGGGGTTCTGACGGAGCCCTACAATGAGCAGTTCTTC; CDR3aa: CSARDLLGVLTEPYNEQFF; v_gene: TRBV20-1; j_gene: TRBJ2-1; abundance: .; d_gene: .
CDR3nt: TGTGCCACCAGCAGAGGGAATCAATTATCCACTTATGGCTACACCTTC; CDR3aa: CATSRGNQLSTYGYTF; v_gene: TRBV15; j_gene: TRBJ1-2; abundance: few; d_gene: .
CDR3nt: TGCGCCAGCAGCTTGGTATGGACTAGCTCGGGCGAGCAGTACTTC; CDR3aa: CASSLVWTSSGEQYF; v_gene: TRBV5-1; j_gene: TRBJ2-7; abundance: .; d_gene: TRBD2
CDR3nt: TGTGCCAGCAGTTCTCCCCAAGACAATCAGCCCCAGCATTTT; CDR3aa: CASSSPQDNQPQHF; v_gene: TRBV6-2/TRBV6-3; j_gene: TRBJ1-5; abundance: few; d_gene: .
CDR3nt: TGTGCCAGCAGCTCCGGGACCTCGACCGGGGAGCTGTTTTTT; CDR3aa: CASSSGTSTGELFF; v_gene: TRBV7-9; j_gene: TRBJ2-2; abundance: few; d_gene: .
CDR3nt: TGTGCCAGCTCACCGTATGGCCCAGGGTCCACTGAAGCTTTCTTT; CDR3aa: CASSPYGPGSTEAFF; v_gene: TRBV18; j_gene: TRBJ1-1; abundance: .; d_gene: .
CDR3nt: TGTGCCAGCAGTTTTTGGGACAGGGTCCACGAGCAGTACTTC; CDR3aa: CASSFWDRVHEQYF; v_gene: TRBV27; j_gene: TRBJ2-7; abundance: once; d_gene: TRBD1
CDR3nt: TGCGCCAGCAGCTTGGTGGCCAGGGGGCTCTCGAACACCGGGGAGCTGTTTTTT; CDR3aa: CASSLVARGLSNTGELFF; v_gene: TRBV5-1; j_gene: TRBJ2-2; abundance: many; d_gene: TRBD1
CDR3nt: TGTGCCAGCAGCCTTTCCGCGGGGCCTGAAGCTTTCTTT; CDR3aa: CASSLSAGPEAFF; v_gene: TRBV3-1; j_gene: TRBJ1-1; abundance: .; d_gene: .
CDR3nt: TGCGCCAGCAGCTTGAAGGCGGGGGAAGGCGGAAAACTGTTTTTT; CDR3aa: CASSLKAGEGGKLFF; v_gene: TRBV5-1; j_gene: TRBJ1-4; abundance: .; d_gene: .
CDR3nt: TGCGCCAGCAGCTTGGACGCCTACTCCGGCGCAGATACGCAGTATTTT; CDR3aa: CASSLDAYSGADTQYF; v_gene: TRBV5-1; j_gene: TRBJ2-3; abundance: few; d_gene: .
CDR3nt: TGTGCCTGGAGCCCGGGACAGGGAAAACAGCCCCAGCATTTT; CDR3aa: CAWSPGQGKQPQHF; v_gene: TRBV30; j_gene: TRBJ1-5; abundance: .; d_gene: TRBD1